This passage covers 2 T cell receptor beta chains from one sample sequenced in a study of cytomegalovirus exposure and HLA in healthy donors. A multiplex PCR was run with 60 Vbeta primers and 13 Jbeta primers. Data came from immunoSEQ multiplex PCR; TCRdb stores just in-frame clones and leaves some out. The sample gives 150,000 to 200,000 clones, about four fifths of which show up once; 4.5% to 7.5% is in the top ten. Material for sequencing was PBMCs. The receptor source for this set is a woman aged 25 to 39 in good health and CMV-seropositive.

The rearrangement links TRBV7-3 to TRBJ2-7; D perhaps matches TRBD1 (5 bases). V gave up 2 bases and J gave up 2 bases, with 13 bases separating them. Germline CDR1 SGHTA, CDR2 FQGTGA. The CDR3 sequence is 15 residues long. The CDR3 sequence is CASSLGDSPAYEQYF. CDR3 nucleotides: TGTGCCAGCAGCTTAGGCGACAGCCCTGCCTACGAGCAGTACTTC.

This clone occurred a few times. The rearrangement uses TRBV4-3 and TRBJ1-2; the D gene is possibly TRBD1 (5 bases). The germline V gene has CDR1 LGHNA and CDR2 YSLEER. The CDR3 loop spans 15 amino acids. The V and J ends lost 0 bases and 1 base respectively, with 9 bases between them. This CDR3 is CASSQDRALNYGYTF. In DNA, the CDR3 is TGCGCCAGCAGCCAAGACAGGGCGCTTAACTATGGCTACACCTTC.